The subject of this entry is one TCR beta chain. Per the authors' pipeline: Estimation of nucleated cell counts relied on the amplification of reference gene primers. Clones were sequenced by immunoSEQ multiplex PCR, and TCRdb holds only the in-frame ones, with some missing. The DNA gave D and trimming, while V, J and clone size come from that table. There are a few hundred thousand clones in the sample; around 91% occur only once, and under 15% lies in the top ten. Germline loops: CDR1 SGHAT, CDR2 FQNNGV. V lost 10 bases and J 2 bases, leaving 11 bases between the germline ends. The CDR3 has 12 amino acids. The entry originates in a study of blood T cell repertoires in COVID-19. On the study more broadly: Some COVID-19 samples were acute and others convalescent; all came from the United States, Italy and Spain.

The clonotype originates from a woman aged 55 to 70 with acute or convalescent COVID-19. The chain carries TRBV11-2 and TRBJ1-1; D unresolved. Sequences were obtained from peripheral blood. Here the CDR3 reads CATSGFNTEAFF. Written as DNA, the CDR3 is TGTGCCACCTCGGGGTTTAACACTGAAGCTTTCTTT.